The clone carrying this TCR beta chain has just a few counts. The antigen remains unidentified. The sample originates from a study of T cell responses to AZD1222 COVID-19 vaccine. Findings and caveats of the study: Baseline testing showed seropositivity in only five to seven AZD1222 recipients. No repertoire was sampled before or during the peak T cell response, only after it. Reports indicate that nearly half of spike-specific TCRs are directed at unmutated variant regions.

The method was immunoSEQ multiplex PCR; TCRdb's version includes in-frame clones alone and lacks a portion of them. This sample has around 130,000 clones, with roughly 88% found just once. This TCR was recovered from an adult in good health. This specimen was peripheral blood, taken on day 0 of AZD1222 vaccination.

The DNA of the CDR3 is TGCGCCAGCAGCTTCGAGACACCTGGAAACACCATATATTTT. Encoded protein: CASSFETPGNTIYF. The chain couples TRBV5-1 to TRBJ1-3; D unresolved. The CDR3 sequence is 14 residues long. Per the germline V gene, CDR1 is SGHRS and CDR2 is YFSETQ. V gave up 2 bases and J gave up 2 bases, with 8 bases separating them.